This T cell receptor beta chain stems from a study of shared clonotypes between healthy human individuals. Notes on the study in general: Researchers sampled blood only, noting tissue repertoires likely differ. Represented genetic and exposure-history diversity was restricted by having few donors.

Ten immunoSEQ deep assay plates served to sequence unsorted PBMC DNA. Source study methods: Owing to the provision of junction-only sequences devoid of quality scores by immunoSEQ, filtering differed. Assay: immunoSEQ multiplex PCR; the TCRdb copy retains only in-frame clones and omits some. Clone size and the V and J calls come from that table; the DNA yielded D and trimming. The data contain about 470,000 clones, 79% of them singletons. The germline V gene has CDR1 KGHSH and CDR2 LQKENI. The CDR3 length is 15 residues. The V gene lost 2 bases and the J gene lost 1 base, with 12 bases spanning the gap. Remarks on this clone: Antigen specificity is unknown.

Sequenced material: PBMCs. The clonotype was recovered from a middle-aged woman in good health. Some clones in this sample may be carry-over from other donors' samples. The chain uses TRBV18 and TRBJ2-7; TRBD2 is a possible D gene (6 bases). CDR3 coding DNA: TGTGCCAGCTCACCAACCGGGACTCCGTCCTACGAGCAGTACTTC. The encoded protein is CASSPTGTPSYEQYF.